This T cell receptor beta chain emerged from a study of T cell clones after liver transplantation (dated by TCRdb to between 2018 and 2021). In the study overall: The samples were obtained from ITN030ST, a randomized trial that attempted immunosuppression withdrawal within 2 years after liver transplantation. Donor-reactive T cell clones were identified using TCRbeta sequencing after a pre-transplant mixed lymphocyte reaction and were then followed in post-transplant blood. Third party-reactive TCRbeta sequences from pre-transplant MLRs were also identified as an antigen-independent comparator for donor-reactive sequences. Of the eight recipients, three were HCV-positive, while the remaining recipients had been transplanted for non-autoimmune, non-viral indications. Subjects received no induction therapy and standard immunosuppression until randomization at 12-24 months post-transplant. Tolerance was defined as complete immunosuppression withdrawal for at least one year with no rise in liver enzymes beyond twice the upper limit of normal. Blood samples were collected pre-transplant, then pre-randomization ahead of withdrawal, and finally post-randomization once withdrawal had either been completed or failed. A cohort of 8 liver transplant recipients was studied, of whom 3 were classified as tolerant and 5 as non-tolerant. Broad study findings and their caveats: A significant post-transplant decrease in circulating donor-reactive CD4 TCRbeta sequences was observed in most of the 8 subjects, irrespective of tolerance or HCV status. In a couple of subjects, low numbers of available donor cells limited the measurable donor-reactive repertoire. Donor-reactive sequences decreased more than third party-reactive sequences, which suggests partial antigen-specific deletion that was not related to withdrawal success. The conclusions were preliminary, being limited by small, heterogeneous patient numbers and by non-standardized post-transplant time points. Since no allograft tissue specimens were available, donor-reactive T cells may have migrated into the graft instead of being deleted. After accounting for repertoire turnover, donor-reactive detection was significantly reduced in 7 of 8 subjects for CD4 and 8 of 8 for CD8.

For this chain, trimming is 2 bases at the V end and 5 bases at the J end, and the number of junction bases without a gene match is 6. Including cysteine and phenylalanine, the CDR3 has 14 amino acids. Solely the CDR3 DNA is kept, with 42 bases framed from the first base. The germline V gene yields MNHEY for CDR1 and SVGAGI for CDR2. This clone has only one observation. It lacks a known antigen. No base qualities exist here, and no much larger clone lies one base off it. This specimen's time point label, interpreted: pre-transplant. Unstimulated PBMCs, after thawing, were stained for CD3, CD4 and CD8 and then FACS-sorted into CD3+CD4+ and CD3+CD8+ populations. Each of the 8 studied subjects was randomized to immunosuppression withdrawal. The Qiagen DNeasy Blood and Tissue Kit was used to isolate genomic DNA. Frozen genomic DNA underwent high-throughput TCRbeta CDR3 sequencing by immunoSEQ, including PCR amplification, mapping, bias correction and internal controls. The study's own analysis went as follows. Productive rearrangements were retained, and unique TCRbeta sequences were defined by the CDR3 nucleotide sequence together with the V and J gene. Donor-reactive sequences required at least 5-fold expansion in CFSE-low cells versus unstimulated pre-transplant cells and at least 0.01% frequency. Minimum frequency thresholds were set for each subject on the basis of the unstimulated sample with the lowest template count, so that a detection power of at least 90% was ensured. Repertoire turnover was measured by Jensen-Shannon divergence between the top 1000 TCRbeta sequences post- and pre-transplant. Changes in detection of donor-reactive sequences were tested with two-sided Fisher's exact tests. Not all clones reach the TCRdb copy of this immuneACCESS table, which keeps in-frame sequences only. Checked studies attribute under half of the gap to unresolved V genes and leave the rest unexplained. V and J calls and clone size are given by that table; D and trimming were obtained from the DNA. The sample yields tens of thousands of clones; over 70% were counted once. Of the sample, approximately 16% is held by the ten largest clones.

Material: CD4+ T cells from blood, obtained before liver transplant. This receptor was identified in a human donor who received a liver transplant. The V and J genes are TRBV6-5 and TRBJ2-7; TRBD1 fits 7 bases in the junction. The DNA sequence reads TGTGCCAGCAGTTACCTACAGGGGAACAACGAGCAGTACTTC. This translates into CASSYLQGNNEQYF.